This is a list of T cell receptor beta chains from one sample in a study of control samples from healthy donors and cancer patients. Method: immunoSEQ multiplex PCR; TCRdb's copy keeps in-frame clones and lacks some. Here the sample spans 79,000 or so clones, 85% to 90% being singletons. Sequencing used PBMCs. Source of these receptors: a woman between 50 and 59 years old with colorectal cancer. The CDR3 runs from the conserved cysteine through the conserved F or W. The D gene is left open where the match is weak. A row's size may be missing; if present it is once, few, many or a size class.

TGTGCCAGCAGTTTCCTGGCAGGGGGATATGGCTACACCTTC	CASSFLAGGYGYTF	TRBJ1-2	NA	TRBD1	TRBV2
TGTGCCAGCAGCAAAGGGGCAGATACGCAGTATTTT	CASSKGADTQYF	TRBJ2-3	once	NA	TRBV21-1
TGTGCCAGCACCGTACAGGGTGGTGAGACCCAGTACTTC	CASTVQGGETQYF	TRBJ2-5	NA	NA	TRBV6-5
TGTGCCAGCAGTACTCGGGACTATGGCTACACCTTC	CASSTRDYGYTF	TRBJ1-2	NA	NA	TRBV19
TGTGCCAGCAGTGACGCCGGGGTGGCCGGGGAGCTGTTTTTT	CASSDAGVAGELFF	TRBJ2-2	few	NA	TRBV2
TGCGCCAGCAGCTTGACCGTCGGGGGCAATGAGCAGTTCTTC	CASSLTVGGNEQFF	TRBJ2-1	NA	NA	TRBV5-1
TGTGCCAGTAGTATGTTCGGGGGGAGCCTTCAGCCCCAGCATTTT	CASSMFGGSLQPQHF	TRBJ1-5	NA	NA	TRBV19
TGCAGCGTGGGAACAGGGGACGGCGGCTACACCTTC	CSVGTGDGGYTF	TRBJ1-2	NA	TRBD1	TRBV29-1
TGTGCCAGCAGTTTATATCGCAGGGGGCTTATCTATGGCTACACCTTC	CASSLYRRGLIYGYTF	TRBJ1-2	once	TRBD1	TRBV27
TGTGCCAGCAGCCTGAGGGGGGCCTATGGCTACACCTTC	CASSLRGAYGYTF	TRBJ1-2	NA	NA	TRBV28
TGTGCCAGCAGCCCTCTGGGAAGCACAGATACGCAGTATTTT	CASSPLGSTDTQYF	TRBJ2-3	NA	NA	TRBV7-2
TGCAGCGTTGAAGTTGTACCGGGCGACGGATATGGCTACACCTTC	CSVEVVPGDGYGYTF	TRBJ1-2	once	NA	TRBV29-1
TGTGCCAGCAGACCTCCCTTAAGGGGCGAAAAACTGTTTTTT	CASRPPLRGEKLFF	TRBJ1-4	few	NA	TRBV28
TGTGCCAGCAGGGTACTATCGACCGGGGAGCTGTTTTTT	CASRVLSTGELFF	TRBJ2-2	NA	NA	TRBV28
TGTGCCAGCAGGGCGACGGACAGCCAGAACTTCTTC	CASRATDSQNFF	TRBJ2-1	NA	NA	TRBV6-5
TGTGCCAGCAGCGAGGGGGCCGGTCAGCCCTATGGCTACACCTTC	CASSEGAGQPYGYTF	TRBJ1-2	NA	TRBD1	TRBV9
TGTGCCAGCAGCCATCGACTAGCGGGGGGTGTAGAGACCCAGTACTTC	CASSHRLAGGVETQYF	TRBJ2-5	once	TRBD2	TRBV3-1/TRBV3-2